This passage covers 7 T cell receptor beta chains from one sample sequenced in a study of Graves' ophthalmopathy and Graves' hyperthyroidism. RNA transcripts provided the template for amplifying TCR beta CDR3 regions. Second-round multiplex PCR followed a first-round RT-PCR using HTBI primers. MiXCR, applied by TCRdb to the multiplex PCR reads, yields one record per CDR3 protein. The sample yields fewer than 20,000 distinct CDR3 sequences, 46% seen once. The material sequenced was peripheral blood. These receptors all come from a woman between 35 and 50 years old with stable Graves' hyperthyroidism.

Points on this clonotype: Mismatch with germline at one junction end may stem from a read error. The chain carries TRBV6-1 and TRBJ2-1; D possibly corresponds to TRBD2 (6 bases). CDR1 is MNHNS, CDR2 SASEGT, per germline. This CDR3 region has 15 residues. CDR3 in amino acids: CASSESTGDYNEQSF. The DNA of the CDR3 is TGTGCCAGCAGTGAAAGCACGGGGGATTACAATGAGCAGTCCTTC.

In this sample, this clonotype turned up once. Possible read error: a much larger clone is one base away. The chain has TRBV6-2 or TRBV6-3 and TRBJ2-7; D gene unclear. The germline V gene has CDR1 MNHEY and CDR2 SVGEGT. V dropped 6 bases and J dropped 2 bases, with 11 bases sitting between them. The CDR3 is made up of 13 amino acids. The chain's CDR3 is CASSLTEPYEQYF. CDR3 nucleotide sequence: TGTGCCAGCAGCCTGACTGAACCCTACGAGCAGTACTTC.

In this sample, this clonotype turned up many times. The J gene is TRBJ1-5, the V gene TRBV12-3 or TRBV12-4; TRBD1 agrees at 7 bases. The junction had 4 bases not matched to a gene; V was cut back by 6 bases and J by 2 bases. The CDR3 runs to 14 residues. DNA for the CDR3: TGTGCCAGCAGGCAGGGGGTCGGCAATCAGCCCCAGCATTTT. It encodes CASRQGVGNQPQHF.

The gene calls are TRBV6-2 or TRBV6-3 and TRBJ1-2; 8 bases agree with TRBD1. J gave up 8 bases and V 0 bases, and 8 bases lay outside the gene matches. CDR3 size: 15 residues. The germline V gene encodes CDR1 MNHEY and CDR2 SVGEGT. This CDR3 is CASSYSGTGSRGYTF. Written as DNA, the CDR3 is TGTGCCAGCAGTTACTCCGGGACAGGAAGCAGGGGCTACACCTTC.

Of note for this clonotype: A much larger clone is a single base away; this may be a read error. This chain links TRBV20-1 with TRBJ1-1; D is perhaps TRBD1 (6 bases). CDR1 and CDR2 (germline): DFQATT, SNEGSKA (reference sequence). The CDR3 is made up of 12 amino acids. The CDR3 bases are TGCGGTGCTAGTCAGGGGAGGCCTGAAGCTTTCTTT. It yields the protein CGASQGRPEAFF.

As concerns this clonotype: At one end the junction does not follow the germline gene, possibly because of a read error. CDR3 sequence reads: CASSPADRDGDEQYF. Here the CDR3 DNA reads TGCGCCAGCAGCCCCGCCGACAGGGACGGGGATGAGCAGTACTTC. This chain uses TRBV7-9 with TRBJ2-5; 7 nucleotides agree with TRBD1. This CDR3 comprises 15 residues. Germline-derived CDR1 and CDR2 are SEHNR and FQNEAQ (reference sequence). Supplemented by reference TRBV7-9 and TRBJ2-5, the full variable domain reads DTGVSQNPRHKITKRGQNVTFRCDPISEHNRLYWYRQTLGQGPEFLTYFQNEAQLEKSRLLSDRFSAERPKGSFSTLEIQRTEQGDSAMYLCASSPADRDGDEQYFGPGTRLLVL.

The chain combines TRBV20-1 with TRBJ1-6; 9 positions match TRBD1. CDR1 DFQATT and CDR2 SNEGSKA come from the germline V gene (reference sequence). The V segment lost 0 bases and the J segment 7 bases; nucleotides outside the gene matches: 7. The CDR3 totals 16 residues. The CDR3 DNA is TGCAGTGCTAGAGATGGGGACAGGGCGTCAAATTCACCCCTCCACTTT. Translated: CSARDGDRASNSPLHF.